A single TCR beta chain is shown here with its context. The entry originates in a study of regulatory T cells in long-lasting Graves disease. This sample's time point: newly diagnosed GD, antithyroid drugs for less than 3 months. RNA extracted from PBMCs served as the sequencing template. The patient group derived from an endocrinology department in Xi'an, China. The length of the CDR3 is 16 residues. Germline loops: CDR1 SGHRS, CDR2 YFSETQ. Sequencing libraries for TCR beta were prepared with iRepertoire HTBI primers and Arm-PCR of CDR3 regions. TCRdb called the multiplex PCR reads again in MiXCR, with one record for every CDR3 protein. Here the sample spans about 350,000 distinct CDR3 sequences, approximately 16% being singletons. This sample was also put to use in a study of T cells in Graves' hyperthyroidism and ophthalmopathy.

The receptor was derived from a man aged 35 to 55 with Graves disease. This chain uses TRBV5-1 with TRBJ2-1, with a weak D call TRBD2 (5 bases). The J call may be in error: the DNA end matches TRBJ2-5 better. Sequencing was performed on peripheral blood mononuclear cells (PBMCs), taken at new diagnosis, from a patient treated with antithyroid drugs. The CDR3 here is CASSLLIGRTQETQYF. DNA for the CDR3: TGCGCCAGCAGCTTGCTTATCGGCAGGACTCAAGAGACCCAGTACTTC.